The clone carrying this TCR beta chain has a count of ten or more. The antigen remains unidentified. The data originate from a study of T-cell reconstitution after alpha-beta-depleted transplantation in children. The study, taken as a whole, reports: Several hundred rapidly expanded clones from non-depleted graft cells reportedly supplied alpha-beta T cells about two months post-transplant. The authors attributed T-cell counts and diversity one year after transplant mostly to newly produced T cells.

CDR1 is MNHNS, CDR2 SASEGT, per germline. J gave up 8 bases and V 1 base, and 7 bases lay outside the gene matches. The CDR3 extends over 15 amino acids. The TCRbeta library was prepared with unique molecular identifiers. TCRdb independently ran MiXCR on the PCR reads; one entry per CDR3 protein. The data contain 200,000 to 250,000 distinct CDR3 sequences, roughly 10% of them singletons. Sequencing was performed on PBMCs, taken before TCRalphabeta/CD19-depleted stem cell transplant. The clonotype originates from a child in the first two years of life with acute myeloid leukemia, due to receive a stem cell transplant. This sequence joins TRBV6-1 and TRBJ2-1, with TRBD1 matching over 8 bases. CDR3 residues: CASSEVGTGGHEQFF. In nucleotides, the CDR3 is TGTGCCAGCAGTGAAGTTGGGACAGGCGGGCATGAGCAGTTCTTC.